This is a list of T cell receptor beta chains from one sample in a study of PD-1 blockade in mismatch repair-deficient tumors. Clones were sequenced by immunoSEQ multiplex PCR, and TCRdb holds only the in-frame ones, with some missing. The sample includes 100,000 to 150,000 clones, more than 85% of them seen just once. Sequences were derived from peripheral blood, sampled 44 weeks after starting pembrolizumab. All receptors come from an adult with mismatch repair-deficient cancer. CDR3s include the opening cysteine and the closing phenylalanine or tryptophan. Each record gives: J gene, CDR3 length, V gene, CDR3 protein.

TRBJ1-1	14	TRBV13	CASSPGTENTEAFF
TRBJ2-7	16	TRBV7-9	CASSFGPAGASSEQYF
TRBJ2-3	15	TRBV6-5	CASTTGVEGTDTQYF
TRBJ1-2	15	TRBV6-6	CASSKTGGVNYGYTF
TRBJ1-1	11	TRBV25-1	CASSLDRIPFF
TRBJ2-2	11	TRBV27	CASSFAGELFF
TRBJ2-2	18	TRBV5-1	CASSWAGTSGGGTGELFF
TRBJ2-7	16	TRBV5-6	CASSLRGGSSPYEQYF
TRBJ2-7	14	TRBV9	CASSPTGATYEQYF
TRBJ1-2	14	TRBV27	CASSTKGGGDGYTF
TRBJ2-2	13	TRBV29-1	CSVDGERLGELFF
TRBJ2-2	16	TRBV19	CASSTRTGGWTGELFF
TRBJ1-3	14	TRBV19	CASSSRGQGNTIYF
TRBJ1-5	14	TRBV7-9	CASSHDREHQPQHF
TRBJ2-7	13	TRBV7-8	CASSFNGGYEQYF
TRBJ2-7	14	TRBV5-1	CASSLDGSPSEQYF
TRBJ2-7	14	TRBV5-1	CASSLREGAYEQYF
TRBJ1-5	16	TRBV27	CASSPLSWESNQPQHF
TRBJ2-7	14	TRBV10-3	CAISDTLNSYEQYF
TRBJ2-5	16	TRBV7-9	CASSLADRGGQETQYF